This note documents a single TCR beta chain sequence. Its target is not known. This record belongs to a study of OX40 agonist ivuxolimab in advanced cancers. Study-wide background: Dose-escalation patients' cancers were hepatocellular carcinoma, melanoma, renal cell or head and neck cancer. General study points: People who partly responded at 0.1-3.0 mg/kg had some of the least clonal expansion seen. Some nonresponders additionally presented with little normalized T-cell clonal expansion. On average, CD8+ T cells had more expanded clones than CD4+.

Sequencing was performed with immunoSEQ multiplex PCR; in TCRdb, only in-frame clones are kept and a portion is missing. The sample gives roughly 75,000 clones, about nine tenths of which show up once; over 2.5% is in the top ten. Trimming removed 3 bases at V and 6 bases at J, with 17 bases between. Germline-derived CDR1 and CDR2 are SGHAT and FQNNGV. The CDR3 length is 16 residues. The material sequenced was CD4+ or CD8+ T cells sorted from blood, taken in a trial of the OX40 agonist ivuxolimab. The rearrangement joins TRBV11-2 to TRBJ1-4; D is ambiguous. This TCR derives from an adult with an advanced solid tumor such as melanoma, head and neck, liver or kidney cancer. This chain's CDR3 is CASSFNNGIKDEKLFF. In DNA, the CDR3 is TGTGCCAGCAGCTTCAACAACGGGATAAAGGATGAAAAACTGTTTTTT.